This T cell receptor beta chain was retrieved from a study of T cells in Graves' hyperthyroidism and ophthalmopathy. Study in general: Peripheral blood was collected at initial diagnosis, before any treatment.

Authors of the study amplified TCR beta CDR3 regions from RNA transcripts. The HTBI primer set drove a first-round RT-PCR of the TCR CDR3. TCRdb re-called the multiplex PCR reads with MiXCR, one entry per CDR3 protein. The sample lists more than 350,000 distinct CDR3 sequences, more than 12% occurring once. Germline CDR1 reads DFQATT; CDR2 reads SNEGSKA (reference sequence). The CDR3 length is 18 residues. V was pared by 4 bases and J by 0 bases, with 14 bases of the junction left unmatched. Any patient presenting with uncontrolled infection, other autoimmune disease, pregnancy or lactation was left out. This clonotype came up many times.

V gene TRBV20-1 combines with J gene TRBJ2-7; 11 bases are a match to TRBD2. The TCR originated in a woman in her 30s with Graves' hyperthyroidism. The sample taken for sequencing was blood. The CDR3 nucleotides read TGCAGTGCTAACGGCCCCTGGGCTAGCGGGGGGAGCTCCTACGAGCAGTACTTC. Its translation is CSANGPWASGGSSYEQYF.